The clone carrying this T cell receptor beta chain was counted a few times. Antigen: not known. This record comes from a study of beta chain features in type 1 diabetes. cDNA synthesis used the whole RNA isolate, giving expressed TCRB sequences. Using immunoSEQ multiplex PCR, the repertoire was profiled, and TCRdb retains in-frame clones only, with some absent. Of about 150,000 clones listed, 10% to 13% were seen once; the top ten hold roughly 0.5%. The authors sorted CD4+ naive, central memory, regulatory and stem cell-like memory cells via CD45RO/CCR7/CD25/CD127/CD95/CD27. Study observations and caveats: Type 1 diabetes patients had VDJ junctions that carried fewer insertions and more deletions. Type 1 diabetes patients had moderately but significantly shorter TCRB CDR3s in all four CD4+ subsets.

The sample taken for sequencing was central memory CD4+ T cells from blood. The sequence came from a man aged 30 to 39 with type 1 diabetes.

The CDR3 protein is CASSSTGRDTEAFF. The CDR3 DNA reads TGTGCCAGCAGCTCAACAGGGCGGGACACTGAAGCTTTCTTT. V usage is TRBV5-4 and J usage is TRBJ1-1, with a tentative D call TRBD1 (6 bases). Per the germline V gene, CDR1 is SGHNT and CDR2 is YYREEE (reference sequence). CDR3 length: 14 amino acids. The V end was cut by 3 bases, the J end by 3 bases, with 12 bases between.